Listed here are 11 T cell receptor beta chains from one sample, sequenced in a study of T cell responses to AZD1222 COVID-19 vaccine listed by TCRdb under 2021. Receptors were amplified or captured by the immunoSEQ multiplex PCR assay. In TCRdb, the immuneACCESS table is reduced to in-frame sequences with V and J assigned. These tables do not hold every clone; where another copy was compared, an unresolved V gene accounts for under half, and the others remain unexplained. The sample includes over 120,000 clones, with about 90% observed a single time. Around 1.9% of the sample lies in the top ten. The time point label for this specimen denotes: baseline before first vaccination. The input for sequencing was peripheral blood, taken on day 0 of AZD1222 vaccination. The receptors were sampled from an adult in good health.

Points on this clone: A read error may produce the germline difference seen at one junction end. The chain employs TRBV10-2 and TRBJ1-2, with unresolved D. The CDR3 contains 10 residues. Germline assignment: CDR1 WSHSY and CDR2 SAAADI. The CDR3 DNA is TGCGCCAGCAGTGAGTCTAAGAGGGTCTTC. Protein product: CASSESKRVF.

V usage is TRBV5-1 and J usage is TRBJ1-4, with a tentative D call TRBD1 (6 bases). Looked up from germline, CDR1 is SGHRS and CDR2 is YFSETQ. The ends were cut back, 4 bases at V and 3 bases at J, with 16 bases in the middle. CDR3 length: 16 residues. CDR3 nucleotides: TGCGCCAGCAGCAACGGACAGCCCGAGGCTAATGAAAAACTGTTTTTT. Its protein product is CASSNGQPEANEKLFF.

The V and J genes are TRBV20-1 and TRBJ1-2; the D gene is possibly TRBD1 (6 bases). Trimming shortened V by 3 bases and J by 0 bases, and 11 bases separated the two germline ends. Germline V gives CDR1 DFQATT, CDR2 SNEGSKA (reference sequence). The CDR3 spans 14 residues. CDR3 region: CSASGGQSNYGYTF. As DNA, the CDR3 is TGCAGTGCTAGTGGAGGACAGTCTAACTATGGCTACACCTTC.

The V and J genes are TRBV10-1 and TRBJ2-5; TRBD1 agrees at 7 bases. Trimming cost V 3 bases and J 4 bases; bases outside gene matches: 11. CDR1 is WNHNN and CDR2 is SYGVQD in the germline V gene (reference sequence). This CDR3 has 16 residues. The CDR3 nucleotides are TGCGCCAGCAGTGATAGGGGTAGGGGGCTAGGAGAGACCCAGTACTTC. It specifies CASSDRGRGLGETQYF.

This clone was detected only once. V is TRBV30 and J is TRBJ1-1; no clear D gene. The V gene lost 3 bases and the J gene lost 0 bases, with 8 bases spanning the gap. CDR1 and CDR2 from the germline V gene are GTSNPN and SVGIG (reference sequence). The CDR3 totals 13 residues. As DNA, the CDR3 is TGTGCCTGGAGGGCAAGGGTGAACACTGAAGCTTTCTTT. Amino acids: CAWRARVNTEAFF. The full variable domain, its missing parts supplied by reference TRBV30 and TRBJ1-1, is SQTIHQWPATLVQPVGSPLSLECTVEGTSNPNLYWYRQAAGRGLQLLFYSVGIGQISSEVPQNLSASRPQDRQFILSSKKLLLSDSGFYLCAWRARVNTEAFFGQGTRLTVV.

The rearrangement links TRBV6-2 or TRBV6-3 to TRBJ2-1, with unresolved D. Trimming pared 6 bases from V and 8 bases from J, leaving 8 bases between. The CDR3 totals 11 residues. Germline loops: CDR1 MNHEY, CDR2 SVGEGT. The DNA of the CDR3 is TGTGCCAGCAGCCGAGTAGATGAGCAGTTCTTC. This gives the protein CASSRVDEQFF.

The chain is built from TRBV3-1 (or the pseudogene TRBV3-2) and TRBJ2-2; 7 nucleotides match TRBD1. The V and J ends lost 3 bases and 0 bases, in that order; junction bases with no gene match: 7. The CDR3 loop spans 17 amino acids. CDR1 is LGHDT, CDR2 YNNKEL, per germline (reference sequence). The chain's CDR3 is CASSQPRDSANTGELFF. The CDR3 bases are TGTGCCAGCAGCCAGCCCCGGGACAGCGCGAACACCGGGGAGCTGTTTTTT.

The V gene is TRBV12-3 or TRBV12-4, the J gene TRBJ1-4; D is unresolved. V lost 4 bases, J lost 4 bases, and 7 bases lay in between. The CDR3 runs 13 residues. CDR3 loop: CASSSSHNEKLFF. The CDR3 DNA reads as TGTGCCAGCAGTTCCTCCCATAATGAAAAACTGTTTTTT.

The chain recombines TRBV19 with TRBJ2-2, with a weak D call TRBD1 (6 bases). CDR3 length equals 14 residues. The ends were cut back, 10 bases at V and 0 bases at J, with 12 bases in the middle. Germline values: CDR1 LNHDA, CDR2 SQIVND (reference sequence). CDR3: CAIGDNSNTGELFF. CDR3 nucleotides: TGTGCCATTGGGGACAACTCGAACACCGGGGAGCTGTTTTTT.

The rearrangement uses TRBV29-1 and TRBJ2-1; unclear D gene. The CDR3 is 11 amino acids. Germline CDR1 reads SQVTM; CDR2 reads ANQGSEA. V gave up 4 bases and J gave up 4 bases, with 5 bases separating them. The CDR3 coding sequence is TGCAGCGTTGCACCTTACAATGAGCAGTTCTTC. Translation gives CSVAPYNEQFF.

In its sample, this clone was seen once. The chain carries TRBV7-6 and TRBJ2-3; no definite D call. The CDR3 length is 17 residues. V lost 1 base, J lost 0 bases, and 14 bases lay in between. Germline CDR1 SGHVS, CDR2 FNYEAQ. The CDR3 sequence is CASSLGVAGRSTDTQYF. In DNA form, the CDR3 reads TGTGCCAGCAGCTTAGGGGTGGCTGGCAGAAGCACAGATACGCAGTATTTT. Supplemented by reference TRBV7-6 and TRBJ2-3, the full variable domain reads GAGVSQSPRYKVTKRGQDVALRCDPISGHVSLYWYRQALGQGPEFLTYFNYEAQQDKSGLPNDRFSAERPEGSISTLTIQRTEQRDSAMYRCASSLGVAGRSTDTQYFGPGTRLTVL.